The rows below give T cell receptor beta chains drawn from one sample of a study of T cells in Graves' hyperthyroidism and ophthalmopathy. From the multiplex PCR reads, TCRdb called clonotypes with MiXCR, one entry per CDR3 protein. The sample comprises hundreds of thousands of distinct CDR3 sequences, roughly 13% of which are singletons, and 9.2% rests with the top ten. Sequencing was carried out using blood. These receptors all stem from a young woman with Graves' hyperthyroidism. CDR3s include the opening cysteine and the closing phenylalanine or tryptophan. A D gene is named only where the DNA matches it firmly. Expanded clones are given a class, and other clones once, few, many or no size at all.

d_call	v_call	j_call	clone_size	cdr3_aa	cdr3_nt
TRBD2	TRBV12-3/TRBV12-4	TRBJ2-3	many	CASSPPLAGRWVDTQYF	TGTGCCAGCAGCCCCCCCTTAGCGGGGCGTTGGGTAGATACGCAGTATTTT
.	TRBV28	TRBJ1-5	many	CASSFRQHRRGSGNQPQHF	TGTGCCAGCAGTTTTCGGCAACACCGGCGGGGCTCGGGCAATCAGCCCCAGCATTTT
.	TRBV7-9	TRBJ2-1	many	CASSLVVVSSSEQFF	TGTGCCAGCAGCTTAGTTGTAGTGTCCTCTAGTGAGCAGTTCTTC
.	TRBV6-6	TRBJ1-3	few	CASSYSIRGGSGNTIYF	TGTGCCAGCAGTTACTCGATCCGGGGGGGCTCTGGAAACACCATATATTTT
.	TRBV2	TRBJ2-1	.	CASSLGPADYNEQFF	TGTGCCAGCAGTCTCGGGCCGGCTGATTACAATGAGCAGTTCTTC
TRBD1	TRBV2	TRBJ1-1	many	CATRRTGENTEAFF	TGTGCCACCAGGCGGACAGGGGAGAACACTGAAGCTTTCTTT
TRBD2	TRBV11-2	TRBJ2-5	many	CASSLNSWTSGGALETQYF	TGTGCCAGCAGCCTAAACTCCTGGACTAGCGGGGGAGCATTAGAGACCCAGTACTTC
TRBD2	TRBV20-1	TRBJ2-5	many	CSARAIAGWGETQYF	TGCAGTGCTAGAGCGATAGCGGGGTGGGGGGAGACCCAGTACTTC
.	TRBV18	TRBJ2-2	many	CASSPGQSTGELFF	TGTGCCAGCTCACCAGGACAGTCAACCGGGGAGCTGTTTTTT
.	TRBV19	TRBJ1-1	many	CASSKGLYVNTEAFF	TGTGCCAGTAGTAAAGGTCTTTACGTGAACACTGAAGCTTTCTTT
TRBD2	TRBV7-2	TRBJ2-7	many	CASSLGGSGEQYF	TGTGCCAGCAGCTTAGGCGGGAGCGGCGAGCAGTACTTC
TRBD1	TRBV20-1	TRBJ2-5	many	CSARDTRGQGIWETQYF	TGCAGTGCTAGAGATACGAGGGGACAGGGGATTTGGGAGACCCAGTACTTC
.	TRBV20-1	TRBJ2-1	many	CSALSPSGNNEQFF	TGCAGTGCCTTATCTCCCTCTGGGAACAATGAGCAGTTCTTC
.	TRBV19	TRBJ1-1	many	CASRESLWMNTEAFF	TGTGCCAGTAGAGAGAGCTTATGGATGAACACTGAAGCTTTCTTT
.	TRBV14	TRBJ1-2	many	CASSATQIYGYTF	TGTGCCAGCAGCGCTACACAGATCTATGGCTACACCTTC
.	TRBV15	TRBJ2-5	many	CATSRRFADQETQYF	TGTGCCACCAGCCGTCGATTTGCGGACCAAGAGACCCAGTACTTC
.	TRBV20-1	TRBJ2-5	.	CSVRTRQETQYF	TGCAGTGTTAGAACCAGACAAGAGACCCAGTACTTC
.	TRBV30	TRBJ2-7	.	CAWVAQSALSSYEQYF	TGTGCCTGGGTGGCGCAGTCGGCGCTGAGCTCCTACGAGCAGTACTTC
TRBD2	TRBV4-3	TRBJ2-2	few	CASSQAIGTSGFTGELFF	TGCGCCAGCAGCCAAGCCATCGGGACTAGCGGGTTCACCGGGGAGCTGTTTTTT
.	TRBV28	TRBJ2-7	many	CASSLPSGRNYEQYF	TGTGCCAGCAGTTTACCCTCCGGGAGAAACTACGAGCAGTACTTC
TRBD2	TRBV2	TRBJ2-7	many	CASSEEIAGAPGEQYF	TGTGCCAGCAGTGAAGAAATAGCGGGGGCACCGGGGGAGCAGTACTTC
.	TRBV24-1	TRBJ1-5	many	CATGPIGCPENQPQHF	TGTGCCACGGGCCCGATAGGGTGCCCAGAAAATCAGCCCCAGCATTTT
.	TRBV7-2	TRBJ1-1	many	CASSPVRGTEAFF	TGTGCCAGCAGCCCGGTTCGGGGAACTGAAGCTTTCTTT
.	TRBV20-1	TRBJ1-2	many	CRPGDGYTF	TGCAGGCCAGGCGATGGCTACACCTTC
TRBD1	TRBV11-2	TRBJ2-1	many	CASSLERTGVRNEQFF	TGTGCCAGCAGCTTAGAACGGACAGGGGTAAGGAATGAGCAGTTCTTC
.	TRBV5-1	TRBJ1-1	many	CASSPVEDSGGTEAFF	TGCGCCAGCAGCCCGGTGGAGGATAGTGGGGGCACTGAAGCTTTCTTT
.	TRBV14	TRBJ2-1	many	CASSWSGGGGTFHNEQFF	TGTGCCAGCAGCTGGTCCGGTGGTGGGGGCACGTTCCACAATGAGCAGTTCTTC
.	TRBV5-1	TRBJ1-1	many	CASSWGPDGGSTEAFF	TGCGCCAGCAGCTGGGGACCTGACGGGGGGAGTACTGAAGCTTTCTTT